This TCR beta chain originates from a study of molecular identifiers for immune sequencing clone quantification. V trimming: 5 bases; J trimming: 7 bases; junction bases outside the gene matches: 16. Germline V gene sequence: CDR1 LNHDA, CDR2 SQIVND (reference sequence). This CDR3 contains 16 residues. MiXCR was run by TCRdb on the PCR reads, yielding one entry per CDR3 protein. Of around 480,000 distinct CDR3 sequences listed, roughly a fifth are singletons. The origin of this receptor is a human donor in good health. Some libraries in this study had Jurkat cell RNA spiked in. The chain joins TRBV19 to TRBJ2-7; 8 bases are a match to TRBD1. The material sequenced was naive CD8+ T cells from blood, with Jurkat cell RNA spiked in. Described subset: FACS-sorted CD8+CD4-CCR7+CD45RA+ naive T cells. As DNA, the CDR3 is TGTGCCAGTAGTCCTATGATGGGACAGGTGGAACGGGAGCAGTACTTC. This codes for CASSPMMGQVEREQYF.